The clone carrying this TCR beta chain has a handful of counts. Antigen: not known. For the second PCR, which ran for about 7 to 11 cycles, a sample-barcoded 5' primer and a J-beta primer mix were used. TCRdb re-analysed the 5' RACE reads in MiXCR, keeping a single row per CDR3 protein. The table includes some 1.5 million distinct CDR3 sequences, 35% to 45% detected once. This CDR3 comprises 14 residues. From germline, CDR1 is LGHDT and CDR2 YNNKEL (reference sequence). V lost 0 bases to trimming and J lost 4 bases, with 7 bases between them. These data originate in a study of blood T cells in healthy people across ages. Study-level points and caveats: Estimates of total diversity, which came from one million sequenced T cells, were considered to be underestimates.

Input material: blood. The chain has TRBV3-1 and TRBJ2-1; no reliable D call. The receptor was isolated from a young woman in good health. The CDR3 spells CASSQDDIYNEQFF. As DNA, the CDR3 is TGTGCCAGCAGCCAAGATGACATTTACAATGAGCAGTTCTTC.